The 9 T cell receptor beta chains below all came from one sample that was sequenced in a study of blood T cell repertoires in COVID-19. Measured with immunoSEQ multiplex PCR; TCRdb has only the in-frame clones, and not every one. The sample records 120,000 to 150,000 clones, 65% to 85% being singletons. Sequenced sample: PBMCs or T cells enriched from blood (not recorded which). These receptors all come from a woman between 50 and 59 years old who had been exposed to COVID-19.

The chain has TRBV7-6 and TRBJ2-1, with TRBD2 matching over 8 bases. CDR1 and CDR2 (germline): SGHVS, FNYEAQ. This CDR3 is built from 15 residues. V dropped 1 base and J dropped 9; count of bases not matched to a gene: 8. CDR3 bases: TGTGCCAGCAGCTTAGTGGCGGGAGGCGGGGGTGAGCAGTTCTTC. It yields the protein CASSLVAGGGGEQFF. Variable domain in full (rest from reference TRBV7-6 and TRBJ2-1): GAGVSQSPRYKVTKRGQDVALRCDPISGHVSLYWYRQALGQGPEFLTYFNYEAQQDKSGLPNDRFSAERPEGSISTLTIQRTEQRDSAMYRCASSLVAGGGGEQFFGPGTRLTVL.

V and J are TRBV11-2 and TRBJ1-2; tentative D call: TRBD1 (5 bases). Germline assignment: CDR1 SGHAT and CDR2 FQNNGV. This CDR3 is built from 12 residues. With 2 bases removed from V and 8 bases from J, the gap between germline ends came to 9 bases. This CDR3 reads CASSLSGLGYTF. The CDR3 DNA follows: TGTGCCAGCAGCTTATCGGGACTCGGCTACACCTTC.

The rearrangement uses TRBV18 and TRBJ2-7, with 8 bases that match TRBD1. The V gene's germline CDR1 is KGHSH and CDR2 LQKENI. The CDR3 is made up of 14 amino acids. Trimming cost V 2 bases and J 5 bases; bases outside gene matches: 5. The CDR3 is CASSPASDRDEQYF. CDR3 nucleotides: TGTGCCAGCTCACCAGCGTCGGACAGGGACGAGCAGTACTTC. Drawing the rest from reference TRBV18 and TRBJ2-7, the complete variable domain is NAGVMQNPRHLVRRRGQEARLRCSPMKGHSHVYWYRQLPEEGLKFMVYLQKENIIDESGMPKERFSAEFPKEGPSILRIQQVVRGDSAAYFCASSPASDRDEQYFGPGTRLTVT.

This clone was observed many times. The chain couples TRBV6-4 to TRBJ2-3, with 12 nucleotides matching TRBD2. The CDR3 extends over 16 amino acids. Trimming at V came to 0 bases and at J to 4 bases, leaving 2 bases not matched to a gene. Germline V CDR1 and CDR2: MRHNA, SNTAGT. As DNA, the CDR3 is TGTGCCAGCAGTGACTCAGCTAGCGGGGGGGCAGATACGCAGTATTTT. Translated, it gives CASSDSASGGADTQYF.

This chain joins TRBV15 and TRBJ1-2, with TRBD1 as a possible D gene (5 bases). V lost 0 bases, J lost 4 bases, and 9 bases lay in between. The CDR3 has 14 residues. CDR1 LNHNV and CDR2 YYDKDF come from the germline V gene (reference sequence). The CDR3 sequence: CATSRDYQGYGYTF. The CDR3 DNA reads TGTGCCACCAGCAGAGACTATCAGGGCTATGGCTACACCTTC.

J is TRBJ2-7 and V is TRBV3-1 (or the pseudogene TRBV3-2); 9 bases match TRBD2. J was trimmed by 1 base and V by 0 bases; bases with no gene match: 4. CDR3 length equals 16 residues. The germline CDR1 and CDR2 sequences are LGHDT and YNNKEL (reference sequence). Written as DNA, the CDR3 is TGTGCCAGCAGCCAAGATCTAGCGGGGCGGTCCTACGAGCAGTACTTC. It yields the protein CASSQDLAGRSYEQYF.

The sample holds one count of this clone. The V call is TRBV19, the J call TRBJ1-5; TRBD1 is a possible D gene (5 bases). V was clipped by 5 bases and J by 0 bases, with 11 bases between them. Germline V gives CDR1 LNHDA, CDR2 SQIVND (reference sequence). CDR3 length: 15 residues. The CDR3 DNA follows: TGTGCCAGTAGTGAGACAGTTTATAGCAATCAGCCCCAGCATTTT. Protein: CASSETVYSNQPQHF.

The chain employs TRBV3-1 (or the pseudogene TRBV3-2) and TRBJ2-3, with 11 bases matching TRBD2. The CDR3 spans 19 residues. Per germline, CDR1 LGHDT and CDR2 YNNKEL (reference sequence). V gave up 5 bases and J gave up 3 bases; unmatched junction bases: 16. CDR3 region: CASSDLAGGSGGATDTQYF. CDR3 coding DNA: TGTGCCAGCAGCGACCTAGCGGGGGGCAGCGGCGGGGCGACAGATACGCAGTATTTT.

The chain combines TRBV7-9 with TRBJ2-7, with 7 bases aligning to TRBD1. Germline CDR1 SEHNR, CDR2 FQNEAQ (reference sequence). This CDR3 region has 16 residues. The J segment lost 3 bases and the V segment lost 3 bases, leaving 11 bases of the junction unmatched. In nucleotides, the CDR3 is TGTGCCAGCAGCTTTACCCCCGGGACAGCCAACTACGAGCAGTACTTC. It translates to CASSFTPGTANYEQYF.